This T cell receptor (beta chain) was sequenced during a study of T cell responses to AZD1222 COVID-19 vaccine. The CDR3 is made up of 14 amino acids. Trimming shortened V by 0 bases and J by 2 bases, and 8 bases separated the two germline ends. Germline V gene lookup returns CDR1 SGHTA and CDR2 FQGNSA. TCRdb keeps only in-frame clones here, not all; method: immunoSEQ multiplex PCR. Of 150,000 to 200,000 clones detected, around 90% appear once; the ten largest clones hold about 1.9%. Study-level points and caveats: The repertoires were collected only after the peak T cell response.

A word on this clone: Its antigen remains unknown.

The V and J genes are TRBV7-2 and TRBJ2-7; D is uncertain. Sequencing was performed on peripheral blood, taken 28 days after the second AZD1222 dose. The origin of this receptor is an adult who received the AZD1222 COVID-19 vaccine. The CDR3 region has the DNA TGTGCCAGCAGCTTAGCCCCAGGAACCTACGAGCAGTACTTC. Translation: CASSLAPGTYEQYF.